This TCR beta chain originates from a study of TIL therapy for anti-PD-1-resistant metastatic lung cancer. Turning to the study itself: Progressing patients received lymphodepletion, expanded TIL infusion and IL-2. Tumors carried a median 1.5 non-synonymous mutations per megabase.

This was the immunoSEQ v3 assay. Each library reached some 2.1 million read pairs, or 5-6 million at deep level. The table came from immunoSEQ multiplex PCR; TCRdb's copy has only in-frame clones and leaves some out. The profile covers tens of thousands of clones, with around 81% appearing a single time and under 7.5% taken by the ten largest. This CDR3 is built from 18 residues. The germline CDR1 and CDR2 sequences are MDHEN and SYDVKM. Trimming at V came to 5 bases and at J to 4 bases, leaving 16 bases not matched to a gene. The time point denotes: pre-treatment sample, taken before nivolumab and TIL therapy. This clone was observed once.

This specimen was blood, taken at baseline. The TCR sequence derives from a person aged 25 to 79 with non-small cell lung cancer. This chain connects TRBV28 to TRBJ2-7; 11 bases align to TRBD2. The DNA for the CDR3 is TGTGCCAGCAGTCCACCCCCCCTCACTAGCGGGAGACGGTACGAGCAGTACTTC. Translating it yields CASSPPPLTSGRRYEQYF.